The 32 T cell receptor beta chains below all came from one sample that was sequenced in a study of cytomegalovirus exposure and HLA in healthy donors. Primers: 60 Vbeta forward and 13 Jbeta reverse. Clones were read by immunoSEQ multiplex PCR, and TCRdb kept only the in-frame ones, dropping some. The sample lists some 120,000 clones; more than 70% were seen once. The material sequenced was PBMCs. These receptors were obtained from a man aged 50-59 years in good health and CMV-seronegative.

The chain couples TRBV7-2 to TRBJ1-5, with a tentative D call TRBD1 (6 bases). The CDR3 is 14 amino acids. Germline V gene data show CDR1 as SGHTA and CDR2 as FQGNSA. With 4 bases removed from V and 5 bases from J, the gap between germline ends came to 12 bases. The CDR3 nucleotides read TGTGCCAGCAGCTGGGGGCCCGCCGATCAGCCCCAGCATTTT. It yields the protein CASSWGPADQPQHF.

The genes are TRBV19 and TRBJ1-2; D possibly corresponds to TRBD1 (6 bases). CDR1 is LNHDA, CDR2 SQIVND, per germline (reference sequence). Trimming took 3 bases from V and 7 from J, leaving 12 bases between them. CDR3 length: 13 residues. The CDR3 here is CASSMLAGVGYTF. The CDR3 region has the DNA TGTGCCAGTAGTATGCTCGCAGGGGTTGGCTACACCTTC.

V usage is TRBV10-3 and J usage is TRBJ2-3; 10 bases match TRBD2. V was clipped by 7 bases and J by 1 base; unmatched bases: 11. The CDR3 is made up of 17 amino acids. Germline CDR1 reads ENHRY; CDR2 reads SYGVKD. CDR3 in amino acids: CAINRSPSGGRTDTQYF. The CDR3, as DNA: TGTGCCATCAATAGGTCGCCTAGCGGGGGCCGCACAGATACGCAGTATTTT.

The genes are TRBV7-2 and TRBJ1-2, with a possible D match to TRBD1 (5 bases). In germline, CDR1 is SGHTA, CDR2 FQGNSA. This CDR3 has 14 residues. Trimming shortened V by 5 bases and J by 8 bases, and 18 bases separated the two germline ends. CDR3 nucleotides: TGTGCCAGCAGCCTGACAGCTGGTACATGGGGCTACACCTTC. It translates to CASSLTAGTWGYTF. Full variable domain (outside the CDR3, taken from reference TRBV7-2 and TRBJ1-2): GAGVSQSPSNKVTEKGKDVELRCDPISGHTALYWYRQSLGQGLEFLIYFQGNSAPDKSGLPSDRFSAERTGGSVSTLTIQRTQQEDSAVYLCASSLTAGTWGYTFGSGTRLTVV.

This clone occurred a few times. The J gene is TRBJ2-2, the V gene TRBV10-3; 10 nucleotides line up with TRBD1. The V segment lost 8 bases and the J segment 4 bases; nucleotides outside the gene matches: 4. The germline gives CDR1 ENHRY, CDR2 SYGVKD. The CDR3 extends over 14 amino acids. The CDR3 protein is CAIAWDRGTGELFF. The CDR3 region has the DNA TGTGCCATCGCTTGGGACAGGGGCACCGGGGAGCTGTTTTTT.

The chain couples TRBV6-1 to TRBJ2-1; D might be TRBD1 (5 bases). This CDR3 contains 13 residues. Per germline, CDR1 MNHNS and CDR2 SASEGT. The V end was cut by 5 bases, the J end by 0 bases, with 5 bases between. CDR3 sequence reads: CASSQGSYNEQFF. The CDR3 DNA is TGTGCCAGCAGTCAGGGCTCCTACAATGAGCAGTTCTTC.

The genes are TRBV5-4 and TRBJ2-5; no firm D call. This CDR3 has 13 amino acids. V was shortened by 0 bases and J by 3 bases, with 6 bases between the two germline ends. Per germline, CDR1 SGHNT and CDR2 YYREEE (reference sequence). Written as DNA, the CDR3 is TGTGCCAGCAGCTTGGGACATGAAGAGACCCAGTACTTC. Its translation: CASSLGHEETQYF.

The chain uses TRBV4-3 and TRBJ2-1; TRBD1 might be the D (6 bases). The germline V gene has CDR1 LGHNA and CDR2 YSLEER. The CDR3 has 15 residues. V was pared by 0 bases and J by 12 bases, with 18 bases between. The CDR3 DNA follows: TGCGCCAGCAGCCAAGATCATGAGACAGGATCCCGGCAGTTCTTC. Amino acids: CASSQDHETGSRQFF.

This rearrangement joins TRBV28 to TRBJ1-2; possible D gene TRBD1, 5 bases. The CDR3 loop spans 14 amino acids. Germline V gene data show CDR1 as MDHEN and CDR2 as SYDVKM. Deletions cut 2 bases from V and 4 bases from J, with 11 bases between. The CDR3 bases are TGTGCCAGCAGTTTACCAGGACACCCCTATGGCTACACCTTC. It yields the protein CASSLPGHPYGYTF.

There are a few counts of this clone. The chain employs TRBV7-9 and TRBJ1-2; D call uncertain. CDR1 is SEHNR, CDR2 FQNEAQ, per germline (reference sequence). The CDR3 is 13 amino acids. Between the trimmed V and J ends, which lost 1 base and 7 bases, there was a span of 10 bases. The CDR3 DNA reads as TGTGCCAGCAGCTTAGAGGAGGGATCTGGCTACACCTTC. Translation gives CASSLEEGSGYTF.

The chain links TRBV7-3 to TRBJ2-3; 8 nucleotides line up with TRBD1. The CDR3 has 18 amino acids. V was clipped by 0 bases and J by 3 bases; unmatched bases: 11. The germline V gene has CDR1 SGHTA and CDR2 FQGTGA. Here the CDR3 reads CASSLTPLDRVATDTQYF. CDR3 in DNA: TGTGCCAGCAGCTTAACGCCCTTGGACAGGGTGGCAACAGATACGCAGTATTTT.

The chain has TRBV5-1 and TRBJ2-7, with D perhaps matching TRBD1 (5 bases). The CDR3 contains 18 residues. The V gene lost 4 bases and the J gene lost 1 base, with 24 bases spanning the gap. From germline, CDR1 is SGHRS and CDR2 YFSETQ. CDR3 nucleotides: TGCGCCAGCAGCCCTCAAAGTAGACAGCGCCTGGGGTCCTACGAGCAGTACTTC. Protein: CASSPQSRQRLGSYEQYF. The full variable domain, rest sourced from reference TRBV5-1 and TRBJ2-7, is KAGVTQTPRYLIKTRGQQVTLSCSPISGHRSVSWYQQTPGQGLQFLFEYFSETQRNKGNFPGRFSGRQFSNSRSEMNVSTLELGDSALYLCASSPQSRQRLGSYEQYFGPGTRLTVT.

The CDR3 DNA is TGTGCCAGCAGCCCCGATGCGTCCCCAAGCTACACCTTC. This codes for CASSPDASPSYTF. The chain uses TRBV5-4 and TRBJ1-2; D uncertain. Germline values: CDR1 SGHNT, CDR2 YYREEE (reference sequence). Trimming removed 4 bases at V and 9 bases at J, with 16 bases between. The CDR3 spans 13 residues. Full variable domain (remainder filled in from reference TRBV5-4 and TRBJ1-2): ETGVTQSPTHLIKTRGQQVTLRCSSQSGHNTVSWYQQALGQGPQFIFQYYREEENGRGNFPPRFSGLQFPNYSSELNVNALELDDSALYLCASSPDASPSYTFGSGTRLTVV.

The V call is TRBV19, the J call TRBJ1-2; D is ambiguous. Germline lookup yields CDR1 LNHDA and CDR2 SQIVND (reference sequence). The CDR3 length is 11 residues. With 7 bases removed from V and 8 bases from J, the gap between germline ends came to 11 bases. CDR3 loop: CASKGGTGYTF. The CDR3 region has the DNA TGTGCCAGTAAGGGAGGTACCGGCTACACCTTC. The full variable domain, rest sourced from reference TRBV19 and TRBJ1-2, is DGGITQSPKYLFRKEGQNVTLSCEQNLNHDAMYWYRQDPGQGLRLIYYSQIVNDFQKGDIAEGYSVSREKKESFPLTVTSAQKNPTAFYLCASKGGTGYTFGSGTRLTVV.

The chain is built from TRBV5-1 and TRBJ2-5; D may be TRBD1 (5 bases). Germline CDR1 reads SGHRS; CDR2 reads YFSETQ. The CDR3 runs to 14 residues. V lost 4 bases, J lost 3 bases, and 13 bases lay in between. CDR3 coding DNA: TGCGCCAGCAGCCTTGGTGACAGAAAAGAGACCCAGTACTTC. Protein sequence: CASSLGDRKETQYF.

J is TRBJ2-3 and V is TRBV6-6; a weak D match, TRBD2 (5 bases). CDR1 and CDR2 (germline): MNHNY, SVGAGI (reference sequence). With 2 bases removed from V and 4 bases from J, the gap between germline ends came to 10 bases. CDR3 length: 14 amino acids. CDR3 in amino acids: CASSYDGNSDTQYF. The CDR3 region has the DNA TGTGCCAGCAGTTACGACGGGAATTCAGATACGCAGTATTTT.

The chain has TRBV6-4 and TRBJ1-2; TRBD1 aligns across 8 bases. V trimming: 6 bases; J trimming: 6 bases; junction bases outside the gene matches: 6. CDR1 and CDR2 from the germline V gene are MRHNA and SNTAGT. The CDR3 runs to 13 residues. Here the CDR3 reads CASREDRVNGYTF. As DNA, the CDR3 is TGTGCCAGCAGGGAGGACAGGGTAAATGGCTACACCTTC.

This clone was seen only once. The rearrangement uses TRBV6-5 and TRBJ1-1, with D unclear. CDR1 MNHEY and CDR2 SVGAGI come from the germline V gene. The CDR3 has 15 amino acids. The V and J ends lost 2 bases and 0 bases respectively, with 10 bases between them. The DNA for the CDR3 is TGTGCCAGCAGTTACAAAGCACAGTTGAACACTGAAGCTTTCTTT. Translated, it gives CASSYKAQLNTEAFF.

V gene TRBV7-6 combines with J gene TRBJ2-6; no clear D gene. V shed 2 bases and J shed 1 base, with 6 bases lying between them. The CDR3 sequence is 15 residues long. Germline-derived CDR1 and CDR2 are SGHVS and FNYEAQ. In nucleotides, the CDR3 is TGTGCCAGCAGCTTAATTATTTCTGGGGCCAACGTCCTGACTTTC. Translated, it gives CASSLIISGANVLTF.

This chain joins TRBV6-1 and TRBJ2-1; 9 bases map to TRBD2. From germline, CDR1 is MNHNS and CDR2 SASEGT. CDR3 size: 14 residues. V was clipped by 3 bases and J by 8 bases; unmatched bases: 5. In nucleotides, the CDR3 is TGTGCCAGCAGTGACAGCGGGGGGACGGATGAGCAGTTCTTC. This sequence encodes CASSDSGGTDEQFF.

In this sample, this clone turned up a few times. The chain recombines TRBV18 with TRBJ1-1, with 8 bases lining up with TRBD1. Per the germline V gene, CDR1 is KGHSH and CDR2 is LQKENI. V lost 3 bases to trimming and J lost 5 bases; unmatched junction nucleotides: 5. The CDR3 covers 14 residues. The DNA of the CDR3 is TGTGCCAGCTCACCTACGGACAGGGAAACTGAAGCTTTCTTT. Amino acids: CASSPTDRETEAFF.

This clone was picked up one time. V gene TRBV2 combines with J gene TRBJ2-5; TRBD2 might be the D (5 bases). The CDR3 spans 11 residues. Trimming pared 4 bases from V and 7 bases from J, leaving 7 bases between. Germline CDR1 reads SNHLY; CDR2 reads FYNNEI. Here the CDR3 reads CASSGEGTQYF. The DNA of the CDR3 is TGTGCCAGCAGTGGTGAGGGGACCCAGTACTTC. The variable domain in full, completed from reference TRBV2 and TRBJ2-5, reads EPEVTQTPSHQVTQMGQEVILRCVPISNHLYFYWYRQILGQKVEFLVSFYNNEISEKSEIFDDQFSVERPDGSNFTLKIRSTKLEDSAMYFCASSGEGTQYFGPGTRLLVL.

V and J are TRBV7-3 and TRBJ2-1; 7 nucleotides match TRBD1. This CDR3 has 17 residues. CDR1 is SGHTA and CDR2 is FQGTGA in the germline V gene. The ends lost 4 bases at V and 4 bases at J; junction bases unmatched: 13. CDR3 DNA: TGTGCCAGCAGCTCAGGGGGTATACCCCACCGGTACAATGAGCAGTTCTTC. Translation gives CASSSGGIPHRYNEQFF.

V and J are TRBV19 and TRBJ2-1, with a possible D match to TRBD2 (5 bases). The CDR3 is 16 residues long. Germline V gene lookup returns CDR1 LNHDA and CDR2 SQIVND (reference sequence). V lost 3 bases to trimming and J lost 5 bases, with 17 bases between them. The CDR3 DNA reads TGTGCCAGTAGTATTCAGGCGAGAGGGTTCGACAATGAGCAGTTCTTC. Amino acid sequence: CASSIQARGFDNEQFF.

This clone was observed a handful of times. The chain combines TRBV5-8 with TRBJ2-5; no definite D call. Germline assignment: CDR1 SGHTS and CDR2 YDEGEE. This CDR3 is 13 amino acids long. V was shortened by 7 bases and J by 2 bases, with 12 bases between the two germline ends. The CDR3 loop is CASRTAGQETQYF. The CDR3, as DNA: TGTGCCAGCCGAACGGCCGGGCAAGAGACCCAGTACTTC.

The CDR3 DNA reads as TGTGCCAGCGGGGCGTTGAGAACCGGGGGCTACACCTTC. Translating it yields CASGALRTGGYTF. This chain joins TRBV7-2 and TRBJ1-2; possibly TRBD1 for D (5 bases). The V end lost 8 bases, the J end lost 8 bases, and 18 bases lay between the germline ends. Germline V gene lookup returns CDR1 SGHTA and CDR2 FQGNSA. The CDR3 is 13 residues long.

This chain links TRBV29-1 with TRBJ1-1; D call uncertain. Germline V gene data show CDR1 as SQVTM and CDR2 as ANQGSEA. CDR3 length: 11 residues. Trimming cost V 0 bases and J 4 bases, with 3 bases left between them. The CDR3 coding sequence is TGCAGCGTTGAAGAGGCCACTGAAGCTTTCTTT. Its translation is CSVEEATEAFF.

The chain is built from TRBV6-1 and TRBJ1-1; D uncertain. Germline CDR1 and CDR2: MNHNS and SASEGT. The CDR3 is made up of 14 amino acids. V was pared by 2 bases and J by 8 bases, with 15 bases between. The CDR3 region has the DNA TGTGCCAGCAGTGAATGGGAGGGCAGATTGGAAGCTTTCTTT. Amino acid sequence: CASSEWEGRLEAFF.

The V call is TRBV27, the J call TRBJ2-3; TRBD2 is a possible D gene (6 bases). The CDR3 is made up of 15 amino acids. V lost 5 bases and J 8 bases, leaving 20 bases between the germline ends. Germline CDR1 reads MNHEY; CDR2 reads SMNVEV (reference sequence). CDR3 sequence (DNA): TGTGCCAGCAGTCTCAGGGACTCTCCGGCGGGTACGCAGTATTTT. It codes for CASSLRDSPAGTQYF.

This chain links TRBV2 with TRBJ1-1, with D possibly being TRBD1 (6 bases). Germline CDR1 reads SNHLY; CDR2 reads FYNNEI. Trimming removed 5 bases at V and 0 bases at J, with 13 bases between. The CDR3 is 15 residues long. CDR3 region: CASSWTENMNTEAFF. CDR3 DNA sequence: TGTGCCAGCAGTTGGACAGAAAACATGAACACTGAAGCTTTCTTT.

V usage is TRBV7-9 and J usage is TRBJ2-3, with 11 positions matching TRBD2. This CDR3 is built from 16 residues. CDR1 is SEHNR, CDR2 FQNEAQ, per germline (reference sequence). V shed 5 bases, J shed 3 bases, and the junction held 7 bases outside the gene matches. The chain's CDR3 is CASSPWLAGGTDTQYF. The CDR3 nucleotides are TGTGCCAGCAGCCCATGGTTAGCGGGAGGGACAGATACGCAGTATTTT.

The chain has TRBV28 and TRBJ1-5; no reliable D call. V gave up 5 bases and J gave up 2 bases, with 4 bases separating them. This CDR3 comprises 12 residues. The germline V gene encodes CDR1 MDHEN and CDR2 SYDVKM. Here the CDR3 DNA reads TGTGCCAGCAGTACAGGCAATCAGCCCCAGCATTTT. Its protein product is CASSTGNQPQHF.